The rows below give T cell receptor beta chains drawn from one sample of a study of T cell changes during pregnancy in multiple sclerosis. Some clones are missing from TCRdb's copy, which holds only in-frame ones; the method was immunoSEQ multiplex PCR. Found here are fewer than 130,000 clones, roughly 92% of them singletons; the top ten hold less than 4.5%. The specimen comprised peripheral blood, sampled after pregnancy. These receptors were taken from a female donor with multiple sclerosis, enrolled in a pregnancy study. Both conserved end residues are part of each CDR3. Each record gives: V gene, clone size, D gene, J gene, CDR3 DNA, CDR3 protein. A D gene is named only where the DNA matches it firmly. Only part of the rows carry a size: once, few, many, or a class if the clone is expanded.

TRBV11-2,once,TRBD1,TRBJ2-3,TGTGCCAGCAGAGACCGACAGGGCTTTCCAGATACGCAGTATTTT,CASRDRQGFPDTQYF
TRBV2,-,TRBD2,TRBJ2-3,TGTGCCAGCAGTGGTAAGACTAGCCTCGTCACAGATACGCAGTATTTT,CASSGKTSLVTDTQYF
TRBV5-4,-,TRBD1,TRBJ2-1,TGTGCCACCGGGACAGGGGGCTACAATGAGCAGTTCTTC,CATGTGGYNEQFF
TRBV5-6,-,TRBD1,TRBJ2-7,TGTGCCAGCAGCTTGGTCGGGGGACAGGGGAAAGGCCACGAGCAGTACTTC,CASSLVGGQGKGHEQYF
TRBV10-3,-,TRBD1,TRBJ1-5,TGTGCCACCGGGACAGGGGCTAGCAATCAGCCCCAGCATTTT,CATGTGASNQPQHF
TRBV15,-,-,TRBJ2-1,TGTGCCACCAGCAGACGCCTACAAGCAGGGGATGAGCAGTTCTTC,CATSRRLQAGDEQFF
TRBV15,-,TRBD2,TRBJ2-3,TGTGCCACCAGCACCAGACTAGCGGGGGGGATCCGCACAGATACGCAGTATTTT,CATSTRLAGGIRTDTQYF
TRBV5-1,-,-,TRBJ1-5,TGCGCCAGCAGCTTGGAACCAGGGGCTTCGATACAGCCCCAGCATTTT,CASSLEPGASIQPQHF
TRBV6-5,-,-,TRBJ2-7,TGTGCCAGCAGTTTCCAGACAGGATCTAGCTACGAGCAGTACTTC,CASSFQTGSSYEQYF
TRBV6-4,once,-,TRBJ2-2,TGTGCCAGCAGTCCCGGGGTAGGGGAGCTGTTTTTT,CASSPGVGELFF
TRBV5-8,-,-,TRBJ1-1,TGTGCCAGCAGCCCGGGACTCTCACTGGTACCTGGTGAAGCTTTCTTT,CASSPGLSLVPGEAFF
TRBV6-5,-,-,TRBJ1-4,TGTGCCAGCACGTTGTCGGCAACTAATGAAAAACTGTTTTTT,CASTLSATNEKLFF
TRBV5-6,-,-,TRBJ1-1,TGTGCCAGCAGCTTTGGGAGCAATCCTAACACTGAAGCTTTCTTT,CASSFGSNPNTEAFF
TRBV7-3,-,-,TRBJ1-1,TGTGCCAGCAGCTTAGACAGAGACACTGAAGCTTTCTTT,CASSLDRDTEAFF
TRBV2,few,-,TRBJ1-3,TGTGCCAGCAGTGTCACAGGGAGCTCTGGAAACACCATATATTTT,CASSVTGSSGNTIYF
TRBV7-2,-,-,TRBJ1-6,TGTGCCAGCAGCTTAGGACACCATAATTCACCCCTCCACTTT,CASSLGHHNSPLHF
TRBV5-1,-,-,TRBJ2-5,TGCGCCAGCAGCTTGGGGGGCCGGAACCAAGAGACCCAGTACTTC,CASSLGGRNQETQYF
TRBV9,-,TRBD1,TRBJ1-2,TGTGCCAGCAGCACACTTGGAGCAGGGGGCCTTGGCTACACCTTC,CASSTLGAGGLGYTF
TRBV10-2,-,-,TRBJ2-1,TGCGCCAGCGGCTTGCCGTGGAATGAGCAGTTCTTC,CASGLPWNEQFF
TRBV2,-,-,TRBJ1-5,TGTGCCAGCAGTGAAGAGTACAGCCCCAATCAGCCCCAGCATTTT,CASSEEYSPNQPQHF
TRBV2,few,-,TRBJ1-1,TGTGCCAGCAGTCTAGGGGTGGGCACTGAAGCTTTCTTT,CASSLGVGTEAFF
TRBV9,-,-,TRBJ2-1,TGTGCCAGCAGCGTAGCTTTTAGCAACATCGACAATGAGCAGTTCTTC,CASSVAFSNIDNEQFF
TRBV6-5,-,-,TRBJ1-2,TGTGCCAGCAGTTACTCGCAGATTTCTAACTATGGCTACACCTTC,CASSYSQISNYGYTF
TRBV5-1,-,TRBD2,TRBJ2-2,TGCGCCAGCAGCGCGGGGACTAGCGGGGGAGCCGGGGAGCTGTTTTTT,CASSAGTSGGAGELFF
TRBV19,-,-,TRBJ1-2,TGTGCCAGTAGTGGGCAGGGGCTGGCTTCTAACTATGGCTACACCTTC,CASSGQGLASNYGYTF
TRBV7-2,few,-,TRBJ1-2,TGTGCCAGCAGCCCGGACAGAAACTATGGCTACACCTTC,CASSPDRNYGYTF
TRBV6-5,-,-,TRBJ1-3,TGTGCCAGCAGCCGTAGAGGGTCTGGAAACACCATATATTTT,CASSRRGSGNTIYF
TRBV27,-,-,TRBJ2-3,TGTGCCAGCAGTTTACTCGGCACAGATACGCAGTATTTT,CASSLLGTDTQYF